The T cell receptor (beta chain) under discussion was sequenced for a study of vaccination effects on CD4 cells after COVID-19. Antigen-specific CD4+ T cell clonotypes were called by their expansion after viral peptide-pool culture in ViraFEST. Subsequent to a culture period of less than twelve days, CD4+ T cells were isolated. All vaccine recipients tested negative for nucleocapsid antibodies and had never contracted SARS-CoV-2 infection. On both days 3 and 7, half of the culture medium was replaced with IL-2 medium. Sequenced by immunoSEQ multiplex PCR; TCRdb stores in-frame clones only, minus some. Of tens of thousands of clones listed, approximately 79% are singletons. As concerns this clone: The antigen is not known.

The CDR3 spans 16 residues. The J segment lost 4 bases and the V segment lost 3 bases, leaving 8 bases of the junction unmatched. Germline V gene lookup returns CDR1 LGHNA and CDR2 YSLEER. The V and J genes are TRBV4-3 and TRBJ2-3, with 9 bases lining up with TRBD2. Material: CD4+ T cells from PBMCs cultured with HCoV-NL63 spike peptides, obtained before COVID-19 vaccination. The receptor's source is a human donor who received a COVID-19 vaccine. The CDR3 region is CASSQEGLAMADTQYF. The CDR3 region has the DNA TGCGCCAGCAGCCAGGAAGGACTAGCGATGGCAGATACGCAGTATTTT.